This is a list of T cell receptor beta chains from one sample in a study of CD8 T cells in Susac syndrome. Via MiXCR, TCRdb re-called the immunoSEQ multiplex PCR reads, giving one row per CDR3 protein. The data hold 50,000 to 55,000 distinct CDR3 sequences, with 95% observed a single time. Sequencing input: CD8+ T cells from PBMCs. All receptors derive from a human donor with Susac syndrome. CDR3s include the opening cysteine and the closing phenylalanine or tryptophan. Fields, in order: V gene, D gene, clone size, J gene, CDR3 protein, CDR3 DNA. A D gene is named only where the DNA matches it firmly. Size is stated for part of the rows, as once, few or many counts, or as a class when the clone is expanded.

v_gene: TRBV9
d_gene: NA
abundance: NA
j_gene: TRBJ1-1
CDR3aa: CASSPGTQEAFF
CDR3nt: TGTGCCAGCAGCCCCGGGACCCAAGAAGCTTTCTTT

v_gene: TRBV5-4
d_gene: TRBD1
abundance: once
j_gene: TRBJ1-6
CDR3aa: CASSLGDRVSNNSPLHF
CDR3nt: TGTGCCAGCAGCTTGGGGGACAGGGTGTCCAATAATTCACCCCTCCACTTT

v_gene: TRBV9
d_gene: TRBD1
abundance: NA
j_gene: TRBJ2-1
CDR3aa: CASGGTGAYNEQFF
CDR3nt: TGTGCCAGCGGAGGGACAGGTGCCTACAATGAGCAGTTCTTC

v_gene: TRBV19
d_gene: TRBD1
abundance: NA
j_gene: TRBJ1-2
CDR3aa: CASSAATGDYGYTF
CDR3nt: TGTGCCAGTAGTGCAGCGACAGGGGACTATGGCTACACCTTC

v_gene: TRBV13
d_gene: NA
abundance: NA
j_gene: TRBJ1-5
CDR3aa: CASSFINQPQHF
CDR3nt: TGTGCCAGCAGCTTTATTAATCAGCCCCAGCATTTT

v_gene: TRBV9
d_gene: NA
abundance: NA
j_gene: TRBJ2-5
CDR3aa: CASSEGETQYF
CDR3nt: TGTGCCAGCAGCGAGGGGGAGACCCAGTACTTC

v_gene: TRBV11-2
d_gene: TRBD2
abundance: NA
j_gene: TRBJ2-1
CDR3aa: CASSPRPGLAGGLSNEQFF
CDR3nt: TGTGCCAGCAGCCCTAGACCCGGACTAGCGGGGGGGCTTTCGAATGAGCAGTTCTTC

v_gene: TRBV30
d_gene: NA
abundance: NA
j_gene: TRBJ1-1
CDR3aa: CAWSGGVMETEAFF
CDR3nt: TGTGCCTGGAGTGGGGGGGTTATGGAGACTGAAGCTTTCTTT

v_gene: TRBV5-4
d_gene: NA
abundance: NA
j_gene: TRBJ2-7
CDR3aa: CASSYTQGRLASYEQYF
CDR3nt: TGTGCCAGCAGCTACACACAGGGACGGCTAGCGAGCTACGAGCAGTACTTC

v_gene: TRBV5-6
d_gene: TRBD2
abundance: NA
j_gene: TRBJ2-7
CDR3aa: CASSLQPSGAYEQYF
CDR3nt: TGTGCCAGCAGCTTGCAACCTAGCGGGGCCTACGAGCAGTACTTC

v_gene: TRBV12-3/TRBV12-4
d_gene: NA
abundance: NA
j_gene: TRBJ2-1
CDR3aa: CASRPGDNEQFF
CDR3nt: TGTGCCAGTCGCCCAGGGGACAATGAGCAGTTCTTC

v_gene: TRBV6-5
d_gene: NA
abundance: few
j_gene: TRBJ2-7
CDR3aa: CASTKGSGTYEQYF
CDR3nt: TGTGCCAGCACCAAAGGCAGTGGTACTTACGAGCAGTACTTC

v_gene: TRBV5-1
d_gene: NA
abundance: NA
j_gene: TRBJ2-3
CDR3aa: CASSLASGAGDTQYF
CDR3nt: TGCGCCAGCAGCTTGGCCTCGGGGGCTGGAGATACGCAGTATTTT

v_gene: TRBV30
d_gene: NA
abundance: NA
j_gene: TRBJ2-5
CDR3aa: CAWSVEIQETQYF
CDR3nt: TGTGCCTGGAGTGTTGAAATACAAGAGACCCAGTACTTC

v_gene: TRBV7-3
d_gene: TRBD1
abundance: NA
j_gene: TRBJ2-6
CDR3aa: CASSRQGTGANVLTF
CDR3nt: TGTGCCAGCAGTCGACAGGGGACAGGGGCCAACGTCCTGACTTTC